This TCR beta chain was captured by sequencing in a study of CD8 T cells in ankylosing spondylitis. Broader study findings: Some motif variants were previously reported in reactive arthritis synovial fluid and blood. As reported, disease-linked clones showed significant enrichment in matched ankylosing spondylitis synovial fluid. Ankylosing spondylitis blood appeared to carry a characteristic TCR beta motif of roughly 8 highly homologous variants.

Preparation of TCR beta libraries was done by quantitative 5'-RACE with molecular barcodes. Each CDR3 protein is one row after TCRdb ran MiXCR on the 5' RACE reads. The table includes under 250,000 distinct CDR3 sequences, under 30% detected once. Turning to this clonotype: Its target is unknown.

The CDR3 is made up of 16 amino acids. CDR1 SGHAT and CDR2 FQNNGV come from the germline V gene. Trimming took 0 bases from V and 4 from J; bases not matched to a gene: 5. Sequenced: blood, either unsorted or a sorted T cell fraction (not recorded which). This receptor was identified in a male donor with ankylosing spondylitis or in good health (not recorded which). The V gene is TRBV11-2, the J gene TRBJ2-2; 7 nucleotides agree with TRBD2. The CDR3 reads CASSLDLGLPTGELFF. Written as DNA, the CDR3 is TGTGCCAGCAGCTTAGATCTGGGACTACCCACCGGGGAGCTGTTTTTT.